What follows are 30 T cell receptor beta chains derived from one specimen sequenced in a study of blood T cell repertoires in COVID-19. Profiling relied on immunoSEQ multiplex PCR, and the TCRdb table lists in-frame clones only, not all of them. The table records some 60,000 clones, more than 75% of them present only once. Sequencing used peripheral blood. Receptor source: a man aged 55 to 70 with acute or convalescent COVID-19.

This chain's CDR3 is CASSLYGYGSTDTQYF. The CDR3 region has the DNA TGTGCCAGCAGTTTATACGGGTACGGGAGCACAGATACGCAGTATTTT. The chain recombines TRBV27 with TRBJ2-3; no clear D gene. Germline V CDR1 and CDR2: MNHEY, SMNVEV (reference sequence). This CDR3 spans 16 amino acids. V lost 1 base, J lost 0 bases, and 11 bases lay in between.

The J gene is TRBJ1-3, the V gene TRBV18, with D uncertain. There are 15 residues in the CDR3. The V end lost 2 bases, the J end lost 0 bases, and 8 bases lay between the germline ends. Germline values: CDR1 KGHSH, CDR2 LQKENI. CDR3 bases: TGTGCCAGCTCACCATCTACGCTCTCTGGAAACACCATATATTTT. Amino acid sequence: CASSPSTLSGNTIYF.

The chain recombines TRBV5-4 with TRBJ1-6; 7 bases fit TRBD1. Germline V gives CDR1 SGHNT, CDR2 YYREEE (reference sequence). The CDR3 is 14 amino acids. Losses at the gene ends were 0 bases for V and 10 bases for J; bases not matched to a gene: 4. The CDR3 coding sequence is TGTGCCAGCAGCTTGGAACAGGGGAACTCACCCCTCCACTTT. Translated, it gives CASSLEQGNSPLHF.

This clone was seen only a few times. The V gene is TRBV25-1, the J gene TRBJ2-7; 7 bases are a match to TRBD2. The germline CDR1 and CDR2 sequences are MGHDK and SYGVNS. The CDR3 covers 14 residues. V was clipped by 1 base and J by 2 bases; unmatched bases: 2. CDR3 region: CASSEWRGTYEQYF. CDR3 in DNA: TGTGCCAGCAGTGAATGGCGGGGGACCTACGAGCAGTACTTC.

The chain employs TRBV11-2 and TRBJ1-6; TRBD1 matches 9 bases. With 4 bases clipped from V and 7 bases from J, the junction kept 5 bases outside the gene matches. The CDR3 length is 15 residues. Germline lookup yields CDR1 SGHAT and CDR2 FQNNGV. The CDR3 protein is CASSSGTGLNSPLHF. The CDR3 region has the DNA TGTGCCAGCAGCTCCGGGACAGGGTTAAATTCACCCCTCCACTTT.

This sequence joins TRBV5-8 and TRBJ2-7; 10 bases fit TRBD2. The trim removed 4 bases at V and 3 bases at J, leaving 7 bases unmatched. Germline-derived CDR1 and CDR2 are SGHTS and YDEGEE. This CDR3 contains 15 residues. This CDR3 reads CASSRRSSGGYEQYF. CDR3 nucleotides: TGTGCCAGCAGCCGGCGCTCTAGCGGGGGCTACGAGCAGTACTTC.

V gene TRBV6-5 combines with J gene TRBJ2-7, with D unclear. This CDR3 has 10 amino acids. V dropped 6 bases and J dropped 3 bases, with 3 bases sitting between them. Germline CDR1 and CDR2: MNHEY and SVGAGI. For the CDR3, the DNA is TGTGCCAGCAGCCTCTACGAGCAGTACTTC. Residues: CASSLYEQYF.

This chain connects TRBV2 to TRBJ2-1, with 12 bases fitting TRBD2. This CDR3 comprises 16 residues. Germline V CDR1 and CDR2: SNHLY, FYNNEI. V lost 6 bases to trimming and J lost 4 bases; unmatched junction nucleotides: 7. In DNA, the CDR3 is TGTGCCAGCAGACCCACTAGCGGGGGGCCGTACAATGAGCAGTTCTTC. Translated: CASRPTSGGPYNEQFF.

The chain recombines TRBV6-5 with TRBJ2-2; TRBD2 aligns across 9 bases. The CDR3 length is 16 residues. V shed 4 bases and J 6 bases; nucleotides not matched to a gene: 9. Per germline, CDR1 MNHEY and CDR2 SVGAGI. CDR3 protein: CASSLAGAYISGELFF. The CDR3 region has the DNA TGTGCCAGCAGTTTAGCGGGGGCCTACATCTCCGGGGAGCTGTTTTTT.

This clone was found once. The chain is built from TRBV2 and TRBJ2-2; 12 nucleotides align to TRBD2. V lost 8 bases to trimming and J lost 0 bases; unmatched junction nucleotides: 4. Germline V lookup: CDR1 SNHLY, CDR2 FYNNEI. The length of the CDR3 is 16 residues. This CDR3 is CASRRTSGANTGELFF. For the CDR3, the DNA is TGTGCCAGCCGGAGGACTAGCGGGGCGAACACCGGGGAGCTGTTTTTT.

The chain combines TRBV28 with TRBJ1-5; TRBD1 matches at 9 bases. The CDR3 has 14 amino acids. After removal of 6 bases from V and 5 bases from J, the junction contained 5 bases not matched to a gene. CDR1 and CDR2 from the germline V gene are MDHEN and SYDVKM. The CDR3 region has the DNA TGTGCCAGCAGGGCACAGGGGGCGCATCAGCCCCAGCATTTT. Its protein is CASRAQGAHQPQHF.

The rearrangement joins TRBV9 to TRBJ2-5; possibly TRBD2 for D (5 bases). Trimming took off 1 base at V and 4 bases at J, with 14 bases between the two ends. Germline CDR1 reads SGDLS; CDR2 reads YYNGEE. This CDR3 is built from 15 residues. CDR3 bases: TGTGCCAGCAGCGTATCGTCCCCCGGGGTAGAGACCCAGTACTTC. The encoded protein is CASSVSSPGVETQYF.

This clone was detected only a few times. The chain couples TRBV12-3 or TRBV12-4 to TRBJ2-7; 8 bases are a match to TRBD1. V lost 6 bases to trimming and J lost 7 bases; unmatched junction nucleotides: 5. The CDR3 loop spans 12 amino acids. CDR3 sequence: CASSPGGREQYF. As DNA, the CDR3 is TGTGCCAGCAGCCCAGGGGGCCGGGAGCAGTACTTC.

This chain links TRBV24-1 with TRBJ2-3, with 8 bases matching TRBD2. The CDR3 has 15 amino acids. Germline V lookup: CDR1 KGHDR, CDR2 SFDVKD. Germline trimming cut 5 bases from V and 3 bases from J; bases unmatched to any gene: 6. The CDR3 here is CATSVGAGETDTQYF. The CDR3 DNA follows: TGTGCCACCAGTGTGGGAGCGGGGGAAACAGATACGCAGTATTTT.

The rearrangement uses TRBV7-2 and TRBJ2-3; possibly TRBD2 for D (6 bases). Between the trimmed V and J ends, which lost 5 bases and 3 bases, there was a span of 15 bases. CDR1 SGHTA and CDR2 FQGNSA come from the germline V gene. This CDR3 comprises 15 residues. CDR3 amino acids: CASSREGTLTDTQYF. The CDR3 coding sequence is TGTGCCAGCAGCAGAGAGGGGACTTTAACAGATACGCAGTATTTT.

This sequence joins TRBV6-1 and TRBJ1-2; TRBD1 might be the D (5 bases). The CDR3 contains 14 residues. V was trimmed by 3 bases and J by 7 bases, leaving 15 bases between them. Germline values: CDR1 MNHNS, CDR2 SASEGT. The CDR3, as DNA: TGTGCCAGCAGTGATTCGCAGCGGGGCCCTGGCTACACCTTC. This translates into CASSDSQRGPGYTF.

The chain uses TRBV6-5 and TRBJ2-7; 7 nucleotides align to TRBD1. After removal of 0 bases from V and 6 bases from J, the junction contained 5 bases not matched to a gene. Germline lookup yields CDR1 MNHEY and CDR2 SVGAGI. The CDR3 totals 14 residues. CDR3 sequence: CASSYSWDSGEQYF. CDR3 DNA: TGTGCCAGCAGTTACTCATGGGACAGTGGCGAGCAGTACTTC.

Here the CDR3 reads CASSLTESSYEQYF. CDR3 in DNA: TGTGCCAGCAGTCTGACAGAGAGCTCCTACGAGCAGTACTTC. The chain couples TRBV6-6 to TRBJ2-7, with a weak D call TRBD1 (5 bases). The CDR3 has 14 amino acids. CDR1 is MNHNY and CDR2 is SVGAGI in the germline V gene (reference sequence). V gave up 5 bases and J gave up 0 bases, with 11 bases separating them.

V gene TRBV25-1 combines with J gene TRBJ2-5, with D tentatively TRBD2 (7 bases). The germline CDR1 and CDR2 sequences are MGHDK and SYGVNS. V was trimmed by 3 bases and J by 5 bases, leaving 22 bases between them. The CDR3 extends over 17 amino acids. The CDR3 spells CASSDSVGRGQGETQYF. The CDR3 bases are TGTGCCAGCAGTGACTCCGTAGGGCGGGGGCAGGGGGAGACCCAGTACTTC.

The chain recombines TRBV18 with TRBJ2-2, with 9 bases lining up with TRBD1. Germline assignment: CDR1 KGHSH and CDR2 LQKENI. This CDR3 is built from 16 residues. V shed 0 bases and J 5 bases; nucleotides not matched to a gene: 4. In nucleotides, the CDR3 is TGTGCCAGCTCACCACCCCGGGACAGGGTTACCGGGGAGCTGTTTTTT. Its translation is CASSPPRDRVTGELFF. The variable domain in full, completed from reference TRBV18 and TRBJ2-2, reads NAGVMQNPRHLVRRRGQEARLRCSPMKGHSHVYWYRQLPEEGLKFMVYLQKENIIDESGMPKERFSAEFPKEGPSILRIQQVVRGDSAAYFCASSPPRDRVTGELFFGEGSRLTVL.

V usage is TRBV19 and J usage is TRBJ1-1, with 7 bases that match TRBD1. The V gene end was trimmed by 5 bases and the J gene end by 1 base; junction bases not matched to a gene: 7. CDR1 is LNHDA and CDR2 is SQIVND in the germline V gene (reference sequence). This CDR3 is 15 amino acids long. The CDR3 loop reads CASSPYGQENTEAFF. CDR3 nucleotide sequence: TGTGCCAGTAGTCCCTACGGACAGGAGAACACTGAAGCTTTCTTT.

The V call is TRBV20-1, the J call TRBJ1-1; no definite D call. Trimming shortened V by 3 bases and J by 9 bases, and 17 bases separated the two germline ends. This CDR3 contains 13 residues. Per the germline V gene, CDR1 is DFQATT and CDR2 is SNEGSKA (reference sequence). The CDR3 protein is CSASGERVGQAFF. For the CDR3, the DNA is TGCAGTGCTAGTGGGGAGAGGGTGGGTCAAGCTTTCTTT.

The J gene is TRBJ1-2, the V gene TRBV2, with 8 bases fitting TRBD1. J lost 2 bases, V lost 6 bases, and 5 bases had no gene match. The CDR3 is 14 amino acids. Germline values: CDR1 SNHLY, CDR2 FYNNEI. The CDR3 reads CASRRTGLNYGYTF. In DNA, the CDR3 is TGTGCCAGCAGAAGGACAGGGTTGAACTATGGCTACACCTTC.

The genes are TRBV6-2 or TRBV6-3 and TRBJ1-1; no firm D call. The germline V gene has CDR1 MNHEY and CDR2 SVGEGT. V lost 3 bases and J 6 bases, leaving 17 bases between the germline ends. There are 15 residues in the CDR3. CDR3 in amino acids: CASSYPLGSLPEAFF. CDR3 DNA: TGTGCCAGCAGTTATCCCCTAGGGAGCCTGCCTGAAGCTTTCTTT.

This clone was seen only once. The chain is built from TRBV5-1 and TRBJ1-4; D perhaps matches TRBD1 (6 bases). This CDR3 has 15 residues. Germline V gene sequence: CDR1 SGHRS, CDR2 YFSETQ. Trimming took off 4 bases at V and 4 bases at J, with 14 bases between the two ends. The CDR3 loop is CASSTSGGSNEKLFF. In DNA form, the CDR3 reads TGCGCCAGCAGCACTAGCGGGGGCAGTAATGAAAAACTGTTTTTT.

The rearrangement links TRBV5-1 to TRBJ2-1, with unresolved D. Germline CDR1 reads SGHRS; CDR2 reads YFSETQ. V lost 6 bases and J 13 bases, leaving 8 bases between the germline ends. CDR3 size: 9 residues. In DNA form, the CDR3 reads TGCGCCAGCAATCACAACCAGTTCTTC. Amino acid sequence: CASNHNQFF.

The rearrangement joins TRBV19 to TRBJ2-3; the D gene is possibly TRBD1 (6 bases). Per the germline V gene, CDR1 is LNHDA and CDR2 is SQIVND (reference sequence). CDR3 size: 16 residues. V shed 5 bases and J shed 1 base, with 16 bases lying between them. Here the CDR3 reads CASSLAQGAGTDTQYF. The CDR3 DNA is TGTGCCAGTAGTCTTGCACAGGGCGCCGGCACAGATACGCAGTATTTT.

The chain employs TRBV7-2 and TRBJ1-5, with D perhaps TRBD1 (5 bases). The CDR3 totals 16 residues. Looked up from germline, CDR1 is SGHTA and CDR2 is FQGNSA. V was cut by 1 base and J by 2 bases, with 12 bases left in between. In DNA form, the CDR3 reads TGTGCCAGCAGCTTAGTTGGGCGGGGCCGCAATCAGCCCCAGCATTTT. Translating it yields CASSLVGRGRNQPQHF. Looking up the rest from reference TRBV7-2 and TRBJ1-5 gives the full variable domain: GAGVSQSPSNKVTEKGKDVELRCDPISGHTALYWYRQSLGQGLEFLIYFQGNSAPDKSGLPSDRFSAERTGGSVSTLTIQRTQQEDSAVYLCASSLVGRGRNQPQHFGDGTRLSIL.

The V call is TRBV18, the J call TRBJ1-3, with 9 bases aligning to TRBD1. The V and J ends lost 3 bases and 0 bases, in that order; junction bases with no gene match: 6. The CDR3 contains 17 residues. Germline V gene lookup returns CDR1 KGHSH and CDR2 LQKENI. The CDR3 sequence: CASSPAGQGHSGNTIYF. The DNA of the CDR3 is TGTGCCAGCTCACCGGCGGGACAGGGTCACTCTGGAAACACCATATATTTT.

This clone was detected many times. The chain is built from TRBV15 and TRBJ2-3, with 11 bases fitting TRBD2. J gave up 4 bases and V 5 bases, and 5 bases lay outside the gene matches. The germline V gene encodes CDR1 LNHNV and CDR2 YYDKDF (reference sequence). The CDR3 totals 15 residues. CDR3 sequence reads: CATSLSGGAADTQYF. The CDR3 DNA follows: TGTGCCACCAGCCTTAGCGGGGGGGCCGCAGATACGCAGTATTTT.